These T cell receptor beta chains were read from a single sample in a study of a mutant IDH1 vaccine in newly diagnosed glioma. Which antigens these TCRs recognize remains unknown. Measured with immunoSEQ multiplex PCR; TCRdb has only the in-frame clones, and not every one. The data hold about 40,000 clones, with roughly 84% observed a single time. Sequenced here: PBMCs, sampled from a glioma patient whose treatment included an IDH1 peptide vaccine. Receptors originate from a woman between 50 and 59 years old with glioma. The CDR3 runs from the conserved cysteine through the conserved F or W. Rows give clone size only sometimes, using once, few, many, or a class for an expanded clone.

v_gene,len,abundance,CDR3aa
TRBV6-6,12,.,CASSPGEYGYTF
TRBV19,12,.,CASSIGGEPQHF
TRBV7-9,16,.,CASSTLEQGTNYGYTF
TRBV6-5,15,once,CASSHPWDRGNIQYF
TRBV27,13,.,CASSFGRNQPQHF
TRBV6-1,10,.,CASSNNEQYF
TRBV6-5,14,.,CASTLRSGGIGYTF
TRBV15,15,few,CATSRDPGYNQPQHF
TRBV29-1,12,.,CSVGEYDYGYTF
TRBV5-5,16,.,CASSLVQGALGNTIYF
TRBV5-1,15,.,CASSLATLGGIGYTF
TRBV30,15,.,CAGGVPGVNTGELFF
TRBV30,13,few,CAWTRTGGEPQHF
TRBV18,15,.,CASSPLAGENEKLFF
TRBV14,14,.,CASSQGPSPYEQYF
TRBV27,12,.,CASWGGGLEQYF
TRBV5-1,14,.,CASSRTTSNTEAFF
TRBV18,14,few,CASLRGGAREKLFF
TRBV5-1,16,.,CASSLQGVSSGNTIYF
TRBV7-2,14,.,CASSFPRGTDTQYF
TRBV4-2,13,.,CASSQRPGQPQHF
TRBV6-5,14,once,CASRRTSYNYEQFF
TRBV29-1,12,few,CSVSRGNTEAFF
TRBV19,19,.,CASSIELKTGSRGWTEAFF
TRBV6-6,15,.,CASSYNTRGGEKLFF
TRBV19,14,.,CASHRREGNSPLHF
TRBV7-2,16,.,CASSLATPNSYNEQFF
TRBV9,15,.,CASTPGGGWRTEAFF
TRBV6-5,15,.,CASSPAAGGYNEQFF
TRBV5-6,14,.,CASSPGTEFTEAFF
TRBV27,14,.,CASSFGGSSYEQYF
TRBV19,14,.,CASQPGPGYNEQFF
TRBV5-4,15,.,CASSLPGLVGNEQFF
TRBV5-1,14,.,CASSFLQGDNEQFF
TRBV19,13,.,CASSIVQNTEAFF
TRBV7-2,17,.,CASSTFTSGRGGYEQYF
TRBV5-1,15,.,CASSWDGYSNQPQHF
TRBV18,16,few,CASSQPGAPFGNTIYF
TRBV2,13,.,CASRTGLSTEAFF
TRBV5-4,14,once,CATGNYGVGETQYF
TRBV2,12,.,CATTRDGGEAFF
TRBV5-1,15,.,CASSPGQGDNQPQHF
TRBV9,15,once,CASSPGSPTYNEQFF
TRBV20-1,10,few,CSASTGDYTF
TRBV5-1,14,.,CASSWDRGGETQYF
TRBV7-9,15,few,CASSPLLPRDSQLFF
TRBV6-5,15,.,CASRDGGQGEGEQFF
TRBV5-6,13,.,CASSLEGVGEQYF
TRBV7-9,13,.,CASSLRDSYEQYF
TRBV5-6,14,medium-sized,CASSWGQTNTEAFF
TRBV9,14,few,CASSVAPREFEAFF
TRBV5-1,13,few,CASSLDTGGGYTF
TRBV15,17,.,CATSRDKGGNSNQPQHF
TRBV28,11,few,CASSSRDRDYF
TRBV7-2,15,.,CASSSQTGISQPQHF
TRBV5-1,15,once,CASSTLGQGVEKLFF
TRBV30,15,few,CAWSGDRGPGNTIYF
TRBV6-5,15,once,CASSPAGAAKNIQYF
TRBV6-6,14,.,CASSPGTANEKLFF